This is a list of T cell receptor beta chains from one sample in a study of identical twins. TCRdb redid the calling of the 5' RACE reads with MiXCR, one entry per CDR3 protein. Among approximately 700,000 distinct CDR3 sequences listed, about 20% were seen once. A further study also used this sample, focusing on T cells expressing NK-cell markers.

Sequencing used PBMCs. The receptor set was obtained from a woman younger than 35 in good health. CDR3s include the opening cysteine and the closing phenylalanine or tryptophan. D genes are given only for firm matches. A row's size may be missing; if present it is once, few, many or a size class.

d_call	cdr3_length	clone_size	v_call	j_call	cdr3_nt	cdr3_aa
NA	14	few	TRBV21-1	TRBJ2-7	TGTGACTTCAACCGGGACCCACAACGAGGCGAGCAGTACTTC	CDFNRDPQRGEQYF
NA	13	NA	TRBV30	TRBJ2-7	TGTGCCTGGAGTATAACGGTCTCTTACGAGCAGTACTTC	CAWSITVSYEQYF
NA	16	NA	TRBV5-5	TRBJ1-1	TGTGCCAGCAGCTTAGTCGGGCGGGGTGAGCGCACTGAAGCTTTCTTT	CASSLVGRGERTEAFF
NA	14	NA	TRBV12-3/TRBV12-4	TRBJ2-4	TGTGCCACGAATTCCAACAAGGGAAAAAACATTCAGTACTTC	CATNSNKGKNIQYF
TRBD2	16	many	TRBV7-2	TRBJ2-3	TGTGCCAGCACCATAGGGCTAGCGGGGCGCACAGATACGCAGTATTTT	CASTIGLAGRTDTQYF
NA	15	NA	TRBV3-1	TRBJ2-1	TGTGCCAGCAGCCATCTTTCTCGAACCTACAATGAGCAGTTCTTC	CASSHLSRTYNEQFF
TRBD1	15	few	TRBV18	TRBJ2-2	TGTGCCAGCTCACCATCGGGACAGGCCACCGGGGAGCTGTTTTTT	CASSPSGQATGELFF
NA	16	few	TRBV5-1	TRBJ2-3	TGCGCCAGCAGCTTGGGTTCCTCATACCACACAGATACGCAGTATTTT	CASSLGSSYHTDTQYF
NA	16	NA	TRBV9	TRBJ2-1	TGTGCCAGCAGGGCAGCGACAGTTAACCCTGGGGATGAGCAGTTCTTC	CASRAATVNPGDEQFF
TRBD1	13	NA	TRBV29-1	TRBJ2-1	TGCAGCGTTCCCCGGACAGGGCGCAATGAGCAGTTCTTC	CSVPRTGRNEQFF
NA	15	NA	TRBV20-1	TRBJ2-3	TGCAGTGCTAGTCAACCCGGGAGTGGCACAGATACGCAGTATTTT	CSASQPGSGTDTQYF
NA	13	NA	TRBV29-1	TRBJ2-3	TGCAGCGCCGGGAGTAGAAGGGCAGATACGCAGTATTTT	CSAGSRRADTQYF
NA	17	many	TRBV7-6	TRBJ1-6	TGTGCCAGCAGCCTGTTTCCGGGGGCCCAAAATAATTCACCCCTCCACTTT	CASSLFPGAQNNSPLHF
TRBD2	14	NA	TRBV20-1	TRBJ2-5	TGCAGTGCTTCGACTAGCGGGAGGGATGAGACCCAGTACTTC	CSASTSGRDETQYF
NA	15	NA	TRBV4-3	TRBJ2-3	TGCGCCAGCAGCCAACTACCGCTGCCCACAGATACGCAGTATTTT	CASSQLPLPTDTQYF
NA	18	NA	TRBV12-3/TRBV12-4	TRBJ2-3	TGTGCCAGCAGTTTATTCCTTAACACCCTCGGTAGAAAAGATACGCAGTATTTT	CASSLFLNTLGRKDTQYF
NA	15	NA	TRBV7-9	TRBJ2-7	TGTGCCAGCAGCCACCCTATACCCGGGACCTACGAGCAGTACTTC	CASSHPIPGTYEQYF
TRBD2	15	few	TRBV19	TRBJ2-3	TGTGCCAGTAGTACCCCGCGGGGGTCCACAGATACGCAGTATTTT	CASSTPRGSTDTQYF
NA	13	few	TRBV5-1	TRBJ1-1	TGCGCCAGCAGCTTGGGGGACACATCATCGGCTTTCTTT	CASSLGDTSSAFF
NA	12	NA	TRBV3-1	TRBJ2-1	TGTGCCAGCAGCCTCAGCCACAATGAGCAGTTCTTC	CASSLSHNEQFF
NA	13	NA	TRBV12-3/TRBV12-4	TRBJ2-5	TGTGCCAGCAGCTCCGGACTGAGGCAGACCCAGTACTTC	CASSSGLRQTQYF
NA	13	NA	TRBV24-1	TRBJ2-7	TGTGCCACCAGTGACCGGGACGGATACGAGCAGTACTTC	CATSDRDGYEQYF
TRBD1	15	NA	TRBV12-3/TRBV12-4	TRBJ2-2	TGTGCCAGCAGTTTTTCAGGGGGCGCCCCCGGGGAGCTGTTTTTT	CASSFSGGAPGELFF
TRBD1	15	NA	TRBV5-1	TRBJ1-3	TGCGCCAGCAGCAGGCAGGGGGCTCGGGAGAACACCATATATTTT	CASSRQGARENTIYF
TRBD2	15	few	TRBV20-1	TRBJ2-2	TGCAGTGCCCTTACACCGCGGGAGATCGCCGGGGAGCTGTTTTTT	CSALTPREIAGELFF
TRBD1	15	NA	TRBV5-1	TRBJ2-3	TGCGCCAGCAGCTTGGTTGGACAGGGGAGAGATACGCAGTATTTT	CASSLVGQGRDTQYF
NA	14	few	TRBV6-1	TRBJ2-7	TGTGCCAGCAGTGTTGGGCCGGGAACCTACGAGCAGTACTTC	CASSVGPGTYEQYF
TRBD2	16	few	TRBV5-1	TRBJ2-5	TGCGCCAGCAGCCAGGGACTAGCGGTCTTACGGGAGACCCAGTACTTC	CASSQGLAVLRETQYF
TRBD1	14	few	TRBV2	TRBJ1-2	TGTGCCACGTTCCTGGGACAGGGCCGAAATGGCTACACCTTC	CATFLGQGRNGYTF
TRBD2	15	NA	TRBV11-2	TRBJ2-7	TGTGCCAGCAGCCCGTGGACTAGCGGGGGCTACGAGCAGTACTTC	CASSPWTSGGYEQYF
NA	15	few	TRBV11-2	TRBJ2-7	TGTGCCAGCAGCCCCAGTTCCGGGACTTCATACGAGCAGTACTTC	CASSPSSGTSYEQYF
TRBD2	15	few	TRBV12-5	TRBJ2-7	TGTGCTAGTGGTTTGGCCTCGGGAGGGCCTAGCGAGCAGTACTTC	CASGLASGGPSEQYF
NA	14	NA	TRBV12-3/TRBV12-4	TRBJ2-5	TGTGCCAGCAGTTTACTCATGGGAGAGGAGACCCAGTACTTC	CASSLLMGEETQYF
NA	14	NA	TRBV18	TRBJ2-7	TGTGCCAGCTCACTTTCGACGGGGATGGGGGAGCAGTACTTC	CASSLSTGMGEQYF
NA	12	few	TRBV12-3/TRBV12-4	TRBJ2-5	TGTGCCAGCAGCCCTGGCGGGCAGACCCAGTACTTC	CASSPGGQTQYF
TRBD1	12	NA	TRBV10-3	TRBJ2-7	TGTGCCACTTCAGACAGGGACTACGAGCAGTACTTC	CATSDRDYEQYF
TRBD2	16	few	TRBV20-1	TRBJ2-5	TGCAGTGCTCTCCCGACTAGCGGGAGGTACCAAGAGACCCAGTACTTC	CSALPTSGRYQETQYF
NA	15	few	TRBV27	TRBJ1-2	TGTGCCAGCAGTTTAGGGGCAGGGCCTCCTCTGGGCTACACCTTC	CASSLGAGPPLGYTF
NA	14	few	TRBV27	TRBJ2-7	TGTGCCAGCAGTTTCGGAGGGTCTACCTACGAGCAGTACTTC	CASSFGGSTYEQYF
NA	13	few	TRBV7-2	TRBJ2-3	TGTGCCAGCAGCCCTATGGCGGCGGATACGCAGTATTTT	CASSPMAADTQYF
TRBD2	15	few	TRBV9	TRBJ2-5	TGTGCCAGCAGCGTAGGGGGAGGGCACCAAGAGACCCAGTACTTC	CASSVGGGHQETQYF
TRBD1	14	NA	TRBV7-9	TRBJ1-1	TGTGCCAGCAGCGACAGGGGGCAGGGCACTGAAGCTTTCTTT	CASSDRGQGTEAFF
NA	13	few	TRBV9	TRBJ2-3	TGTGCCAGCAGCGGCCGGGCCACAGATACGCAGTATTTT	CASSGRATDTQYF
TRBD2	15	many	TRBV5-1	TRBJ2-1	TGCGCCAGCAGCTTGCTGGGGGGGAGGGGCGATGAGCAGTTCTTC	CASSLLGGRGDEQFF
NA	13	NA	TRBV10-3	TRBJ2-7	TGTGCCATCTTGGCGGATTGGACCTACGAGCAGTACTTC	CAILADWTYEQYF